Listed below are T cell receptor beta chains from one sample, sequenced in a study of T cell responses to AZD1222 COVID-19 vaccine. Method: immunoSEQ multiplex PCR; TCRdb's copy keeps in-frame clones and lacks some. The profile covers 80,000 or so clones, with 70% to 85% appearing a single time and approximately 2.8% taken by the ten largest. The sample consisted of peripheral blood, taken on day 0 of AZD1222 vaccination. These receptors all stem from an adult in good health. Both conserved end residues are part of each CDR3.

j_gene | v_gene | CDR3aa
TRBJ1-5 | TRBV7-9 | CASSDRDRGQPQHF
TRBJ1-5 | TRBV19 | CASSIGGIQPQHF
TRBJ1-6 | TRBV5-6 | CASSFGTGFNSPLHF
TRBJ2-1 | TRBV19 | CASSLRTGEKAFF
TRBJ1-6 | TRBV4-1 | CASSQGGQGTSPLHF
TRBJ2-7 | TRBV19 | CASSINSGTHNEQYF
TRBJ2-5 | TRBV3-1/TRBV3-2 | CASSPIQETQYF
TRBJ2-7 | TRBV4-3 | CASSQGAGLAGSSYEQYF
TRBJ2-1 | TRBV3-1/TRBV3-2 | CASSQDLPSAAAGEQFF
TRBJ1-6 | TRBV7-8 | CASSLATSDFYNSPLHF
TRBJ1-6 | TRBV10-3 | CAVQGAINSPLHF
TRBJ1-1 | TRBV5-1 | CASSPGSSDTEAFF
TRBJ2-5 | TRBV13 | CASSPSIGGGQETQYF
TRBJ1-1 | TRBV19 | CASGQGAITEAFF
TRBJ1-2 | TRBV5-4 | CASSLGVAAGGYTF
TRBJ1-6 | TRBV10-3 | CAIRGTEYNSPLHF
TRBJ1-5 | TRBV4-1 | CASSQDRGAGQPQHF
TRBJ2-5 | TRBV10-2 | CASSESASGRALETQYF
TRBJ2-7 | TRBV27 | CASSELGLIHEQYF
TRBJ1-2 | TRBV7-3 | CASSPTGGTSYGYTF
TRBJ2-5 | TRBV29-1 | CSVEDVTQETQYF
TRBJ2-3 | TRBV7-9 | CASMSRADTQYF
TRBJ2-5 | TRBV7-9 | CASSLGQGVETQYF
TRBJ1-5 | TRBV5-6 | CASSLWAGGPVQPQHF
TRBJ2-7 | TRBV6-1 | CASSAHRDTDPYEQYF
TRBJ2-1 | TRBV15 | CATSRDQGRSFF
TRBJ2-1 | TRBV15 | CATSRDLTVINEQFF
TRBJ2-7 | TRBV12-3/TRBV12-4 | CASSPGQYEQYF
TRBJ1-6 | TRBV11-2 | CASSFGGQNSPLHF
TRBJ2-3 | TRBV23-1 | CASSQSGVTTDTQYF
TRBJ1-1 | TRBV4-1 | CASSHLVPASTEAFF
TRBJ2-3 | TRBV24-1 | CATGRPGTDTQYF
TRBJ2-5 | TRBV7-2 | CASSLAGLAGWETQYF
TRBJ1-5 | TRBV29-1 | CSVGGGDQPQHF
TRBJ1-3 | TRBV5-1 | CASSPTGAGNTIYF
TRBJ2-5 | TRBV5-1 | CASSLGVGGRETQYF
TRBJ2-7 | TRBV19 | CASSIWTGKNYEQYF
TRBJ1-2 | TRBV7-2 | CASSLYRANYGYTF
TRBJ1-4 | TRBV9 | CASSPKDRVIEKLFF
TRBJ1-6 | TRBV7-2 | CASSLYRGNSPLHF
TRBJ2-5 | TRBV7-2 | CASSTGLAEETQYF
TRBJ1-1 | TRBV7-2 | CASSTRTGVNTEAFF
TRBJ2-1 | TRBV7-6 | CASSLRQGPEQFF
TRBJ2-3 | TRBV12-3/TRBV12-4 | CASSFGGAGTQYF
TRBJ1-1 | TRBV4-1 | CASSQVGLGPGNTEAFF
TRBJ2-2 | TRBV30 | CAWSGGTGELFF
TRBJ2-3 | TRBV3-1/TRBV3-2 | CASSQARGGTDTQYF
TRBJ2-5 | TRBV5-4 | CASSIQVQETQYF
TRBJ2-2 | TRBV5-1 | CASRPRDYYTGELFF
TRBJ2-6 | TRBV3-1/TRBV3-2 | CASSRAGVRTGANVLTF
TRBJ1-4 | TRBV5-5 | CASTLAGAVKLFF